The 4 T cell receptor beta chains in this list originate from one sample, sequenced in a study of Graves' ophthalmopathy and Graves' hyperthyroidism. Using RNA transcripts, the TCR beta CDR3 regions were amplified. RT-PCR was first run with HTBI primers, then multiplex PCR in a second round. TCRdb reprocessed the multiplex PCR reads with MiXCR, giving one entry per CDR3 protein. The top ten hold over 8.5% of the sample, which has about 1.2 million distinct CDR3 sequences, about 36% seen once. Sequenced: peripheral blood or thyroid tissue (not recorded which). The receptors originated from an adult man with Graves' hyperthyroidism.

This clonotype was recorded many times. V usage is TRBV13 and J usage is TRBJ2-5; a weak D match, TRBD2 (5 bases). Trimming cost V 5 bases and J 5 bases, with 15 bases left between them. This CDR3 is built from 14 residues. Germline lookup yields CDR1 PRHDT and CDR2 FYEKMQ (reference sequence). This chain's CDR3 is CASSPSRSGETQYF. The CDR3 coding sequence is TGTGCCAGCAGCCCTAGTCGGAGCGGTGAGACCCAGTACTTC.

This chain connects TRBV21-1 to TRBJ1-2; TRBD1 is the table's D call, not checked against the DNA. TRBV21-1 is a documented pseudogene. The CDR3 is 14 residues long. CDR3 coding DNA: TGTGCCAGCAGCATATCGGGACAGAACTTGGTCTACACCTTC. Its translation: CASSISGQNLVYTF.

This clonotype was seen at least ten times. This chain uses TRBV29-1 with TRBJ1-4, with a weak D call TRBD1 (6 bases). Looked up from germline, CDR1 is SQVTM and CDR2 is ANQGSEA. The V gene lost 7 bases and the J gene lost 15 bases, with 21 bases spanning the gap. The CDR3 has 12 residues. The CDR3 nucleotides are TGCAGCGGCCGGGACAATGCCGAAGGGGTGTTTTTT. This encodes CSGRDNAEGVFF.

Comments on this clonotype: The junction departs from germline at one end; a sequencing error may be responsible. The genes are TRBV29-1 and TRBJ1-1, with unresolved D. The germline gives CDR1 SQVTM, CDR2 ANQGSEA. The CDR3 extends over 9 amino acids. CDR3 coding DNA: TGCAGCGTTGAAGGGGCGACGGGATTT. The encoded protein is CSVEGATGF.